The entry that follows covers one TCR beta chain sequence. Its target antigen remains unknown. The input lacks base qualities; no much larger clone sits a single base away. The data belong to a study of blood T cell repertoires in COVID-19 (dated by TCRdb to about 2020). Context from the whole study: Collaborator samples came from the United States, Italy and Spain and covered acute and convalescent phases of COVID-19. The repertoires were released in a freely available public database intended as a resource for research on the immune response to SARS-CoV-2. The samples were drawn from two sources: the first 160 participants of the ongoing ImmuneRACE study, and approximately 1,300 subjects contributed by 6 global collaborators. Nearly every sample came with metadata listing a de-identified subject ID, COVID-19 status, age in years and sex. The prospective study material was composed of cDNA or gDNA derived from T cells, B-cell-depleted T cells, or PBMCs. Deeply sampled blood TCRbeta repertoires from subjects exposed to, actively infected with, or recovered from COVID-19 were included in the dataset. Where HLA class I and class II types were available, the types were taken from metadata supplied by the sample provider, not from assay-based typing. What the research found in general, with its limitations: The amount of clinical and demographic metadata varied by source and participant and was provided uncurated.

The CDR3 starts with the cysteine, ends with the phenylalanine, and has 16 residues. The CDR3 DNA has 48 bases and is translated from base 1. Relative to germline, V is missing 4 bases and J is missing 3 bases, with 7 bases of the junction outside any gene match. CDR1 and CDR2 (SGHRS, YFSETQ) derive from the germline V gene. TCRbeta CDR3 regions were amplified from genomic DNA using the immunoSEQ Assay, a bias-controlled multiplex PCR. On the study's bioinformatics: The number of nucleated cells in each sample was estimated from the amplification of reference gene primers within the assay. To quantify the absolute abundance of each unique TCRbeta CDR3 rearrangement, sequence reads were collapsed and filtered. For each sample, productive Simpson clonality was calculated as the square root of Simpson's diversity index over productive rearrangements. Imported from immuneACCESS, the table was reduced by TCRdb to in-frame sequences with V and J called. These copies leave out some clones; in studies compared against another copy, an unresolved V gene accounts for under half, and the cause of the remainder is not known. That table supplies the V and J calls and clone size; D and trimming were determined from the DNA. The sample profile shows approximately 250,000 clones; around 90% of them were found once. The ten largest clones represent around 0.9% of the sample.

Enrolling through a virtual design, the prospective study's participants ranged in age from roughly 18 to 90 years and lived across more than 20 United States geographic areas. Cohort assignment in the prospective study relied on participant-reported clinical history from a screening survey and a study questionnaire. For ImmuneRACE Cohort 3, a participant was defined as recovered based on two consecutive negative NP/OP PCR tests, clearance by a healthcare professional, or resolution of symptoms. Mobile phlebotomists in the prospective study collected whole blood, serum and a nasopharyngeal or oropharyngeal swab from every participant. Additional blood draws and questionnaires over an approximately 2-month period could optionally be provided by prospective study participants. Blood samples from the prospective study were shipped frozen or at room temperature prior to DNA extraction.

The sequencing sample was made of PBMCs or T cells enriched from blood (not recorded which). The chain joins TRBV5-1 to TRBJ1-3, with TRBD1 identical over 10 junction bases. This clonotype was obtained from a woman in her 30s who had recovered from COVID-19. This receptor has the CDR3 CASSVAGTGVGNTIYF. The DNA sequence is TGCGCCAGCAGCGTAGCCGGGACAGGGGTTGGAAACACCATATATTTT.